Following are 29 T cell receptor beta chains from one sample sequenced in a study of T cells in Graves' hyperthyroidism and ophthalmopathy. The CDR3 regions of TCR beta were amplified from RNA transcripts. RT-PCR in the first round (using the HTBI primer set) targeted the TCR CDR3. Each CDR3 protein gets one entry after TCRdb re-called the multiplex PCR reads with MiXCR. The sample lists 200,000 to 250,000 distinct CDR3 sequences; around 24% were seen once. The sequenced sample was blood. The receptors derive from a middle-aged woman with Graves' ophthalmopathy.

This clonotype has more than one count but fewer than ten. This chain joins TRBV18 and TRBJ1-1; 8 bases agree with TRBD1. The CDR3 is 15 amino acids. Germline V gene sequence: CDR1 KGHSH, CDR2 LQKENI. Trimming removed 3 bases from V and 2 bases from J; junction bases left unmatched: 5. As DNA, the CDR3 is TGTGCCAGCTCACCCCGGACAGGGTTCAACACTGAAGCTTTCTTT. Its translation is CASSPRTGFNTEAFF.

J is TRBJ2-7 and V is TRBV6-1; D is possibly TRBD2 (6 bases). This CDR3 has 14 amino acids. The V and J ends lost 7 bases and 0 bases respectively, with 13 bases between them. CDR1 is MNHNS and CDR2 is SASEGT in the germline V gene. The CDR3 region has the DNA TGTGCCAGCAAGATAGCGGCGAGCTCCTACGAGCAGTACTTC. Its protein product is CASKIAASSYEQYF.

This clonotype was seen many times. The gene calls are TRBV6-1 and TRBJ2-2, with TRBD2 matching 11 bases. This CDR3 has 16 amino acids. V dropped 6 bases and J dropped 5; count of bases not matched to a gene: 8. CDR1 and CDR2 (germline): MNHNS, SASEGT. CDR3 DNA sequence: TGTGCCAGCAGGAATAGCGGGAGGGAATTAACCGGGGAGCTGTTTTTT. Amino acids: CASRNSGRELTGELFF.

The sample holds many counts of this clonotype. CDR3 region: CASSVGGQGEAFF. The CDR3 DNA sequence: TGTGCCAGCAGCGTAGGTGGACAGGGAGAAGCTTTCTTT. The V gene is TRBV9, the J gene TRBJ1-1; 8 nucleotides agree with TRBD1. The CDR3 has 13 residues. CDR1 is SGDLS and CDR2 is YYNGEE in the germline V gene. V dropped 0 bases and J dropped 8; count of bases not matched to a gene: 3.

This clonotype was seen only a few times. The chain carries TRBV20-1 and TRBJ2-7; unclear D gene. V was pared by 6 bases and J by 6 bases, with 21 bases between. The CDR3 length is 14 residues. The V gene's germline CDR1 is DFQATT and CDR2 SNEGSKA (reference sequence). The CDR3 nucleotides read TGCAGTGCCCCATCTTGGCAGGTGGATAGCGAGCAGTACTTC. This codes for CSAPSWQVDSEQYF.

This clonotype showed up many times. The rearrangement links TRBV20-1 to TRBJ2-7; D is unclear. The germline CDR1 and CDR2 sequences are DFQATT and SNEGSKA (reference sequence). This CDR3 region has 12 residues. Here the CDR3 DNA reads TGCAGCCCTGCGTCCGGTCTCCCCGAGCAGTACTTC. It specifies CSPASGLPEQYF.

The chain employs TRBV6-1 and TRBJ1-1; 11 bases line up with TRBD1. This CDR3 comprises 16 residues. V was pared by 6 bases and J by 2 bases, with 8 bases of the junction left unmatched. Germline V CDR1 and CDR2: MNHNS, SASEGT. The CDR3 DNA reads as TGTGCCAGCAGCCGGGACAGGGGGTCTATAAACACTGAAGCTTTCTTT. Its protein is CASSRDRGSINTEAFF.

The table lists this clonotype with many counts. This chain connects TRBV5-1 to TRBJ1-1; a weak D match, TRBD1 (6 bases). Between the trimmed V and J ends, which lost 1 base and 4 bases, there was a span of 17 bases. The CDR3 covers 16 residues. Germline CDR1 is SGHRS and CDR2 is YFSETQ. CDR3: CASSLFVEQGGTEAFF. In DNA, the CDR3 is TGCGCCAGCAGCTTGTTTGTTGAACAGGGAGGCACTGAAGCTTTCTTT. Using reference TRBV5-1 and TRBJ1-1 for the parts outside the CDR3, the full variable domain is KAGVTQTPRYLIKTRGQQVTLSCSPISGHRSVSWYQQTPGQGLQFLFEYFSETQRNKGNFPGRFSGRQFSNSRSEMNVSTLELGDSALYLCASSLFVEQGGTEAFFGQGTRLTVV.

This clonotype was counted a single time. The chain combines TRBV7-8 with TRBJ2-7, with 7 bases identical to TRBD2. Germline-derived CDR1 and CDR2 are SGHVS and FQNEAQ. Losses at the gene ends were 6 bases for V and 0 bases for J; bases not matched to a gene: 5. The CDR3 covers 14 residues. The CDR3 region has the DNA TGTGCCAGCAGGGCTGGCGGGAGCTCCTACGAGCAGTACTTC. Residues: CASRAGGSSYEQYF.

In its sample, this clonotype was seen a few times. This clone may be a read error of a much larger clone one base away. This chain joins TRBV4-1 and TRBJ2-7; perhaps TRBD1 as D (5 bases). The CDR3 is 16 residues long. The V gene's germline CDR1 is MGHRA and CDR2 YSYEKL. V was trimmed by 2 bases and J by 2 bases, leaving 16 bases between them. The CDR3: CASSQSETTVTYEQYF. CDR3 DNA sequence: TGCGCCAGCAGCCAATCGGAGACGACAGTGACCTACGAGCAGTACTTC.

This clonotype was found many times. The missing conserved phenylalanine or tryptophan at the end of this CDR3 makes a read error likely. The rearrangement joins TRBV6-1 to TRBJ2-7, with 7 bases lining up with TRBD1. CDR3 length: 12 amino acids. V lost 7 bases and J lost 3; bases outside the gene matches: 3. Germline V lookup: CDR1 MNHNS, CDR2 SASEGT. CDR3 protein: CASKRDSYEQYL. The CDR3 DNA follows: TGTGCCAGCAAGAGGGACAGCTACGAGCAGTACCTC.

The sample holds many counts of this clonotype. This chain joins TRBV28 and TRBJ1-2; D is undetermined. V lost 4 bases and J lost 1, with 13 bases in between. This CDR3 is 15 amino acids long. Germline V gene lookup returns CDR1 MDHEN and CDR2 SYDVKM. This CDR3 is CASSSSTGVNYGYTF. CDR3 nucleotide sequence: TGTGCCAGCAGTTCCTCGACGGGAGTTAACTATGGCTACACCTTC.

In this sample, this clonotype turned up many times. This rearrangement joins TRBV15 to TRBJ2-5; D may be TRBD1 (6 bases). The CDR3 consists of 15 residues. Trimming pared 0 bases from V and 5 bases from J, leaving 13 bases between. Per germline, CDR1 LNHNV and CDR2 YYDKDF (reference sequence). The CDR3 protein is CATSRDMGAQETQYF. CDR3 DNA sequence: TGTGCCACCAGCAGAGATATGGGGGCGCAGGAGACCCAGTACTTC.

This clonotype appeared many times. The chain links TRBV6-1 to TRBJ1-5; D is uncertain. V was trimmed by 1 base and J by 5 bases, leaving 12 bases between them. This CDR3 comprises 15 residues. Germline CDR1 and CDR2: MNHNS and SASEGT. The CDR3 loop reads CASSEGPAAHQPQHF. The CDR3 DNA sequence: TGTGCCAGCAGTGAAGGTCCGGCAGCCCATCAGCCCCAGCATTTT.

This clonotype appeared many times. The chain uses TRBV12-3 or TRBV12-4 and TRBJ1-3, with D possibly being TRBD1 (6 bases). V dropped 5 bases and J dropped 4 bases, with 15 bases sitting between them. The CDR3 consists of 15 residues. The CDR3 is CASSTHTGSGNTIYF. CDR3 bases: TGTGCCAGCAGTACCCATACAGGGTCAGGAAACACCATATATTTT.

This clonotype has at least ten counts. This chain joins TRBV28 and TRBJ1-3; D uncertain. The V and J ends lost 3 bases and 4 bases respectively, with 13 bases between them. Per the germline V gene, CDR1 is MDHEN and CDR2 is SYDVKM. This CDR3 has 15 residues. CDR3 sequence: CASSFSEPLGNTIYF. The CDR3 DNA sequence: TGTGCCAGCAGTTTCAGCGAACCCCTGGGAAACACCATATATTTT.

This clonotype was observed at least ten times. The chain carries TRBV6-5 and TRBJ1-6; no clear D. The CDR3 contains 13 residues. Trimming shortened V by 7 bases and J by 10 bases, and 14 bases separated the two germline ends. Germline-derived CDR1 and CDR2 are MNHEY and SVGAGI. The CDR3: CASTRMWESPLHF. The CDR3 coding sequence is TGTGCCAGCACTCGAATGTGGGAATCACCCCTCCACTTT.

The chain has TRBV6-5 and TRBJ2-7; unclear D gene. The V and J ends lost 4 bases and 6 bases respectively, with 7 bases between them. The CDR3 runs 11 residues. In germline, CDR1 is MNHEY, CDR2 SVGAGI. The CDR3 region is CASSFGVEQYF. CDR3 nucleotide sequence: TGTGCCAGCAGTTTCGGAGTCGAGCAGTACTTC.

This sequence joins TRBV9 and TRBJ2-7, with 9 nucleotides matching TRBD2. The CDR3 is 14 residues long. J lost 7 bases, V lost 6 bases, and 11 bases had no gene match. Germline V CDR1 and CDR2: SGDLS, YYNGEE. The CDR3 region has the DNA TGTGCCAGCAACAATATAGCGGGAGTGGGGGAGCAGTACTTC. This translates into CASNNIAGVGEQYF.

There are many counts of this clonotype. The chain is built from TRBV12-3 or TRBV12-4 and TRBJ1-5, with TRBD1 identical over 7 bases. The J segment lost 2 bases and the V segment lost 6 bases, leaving 7 bases of the junction unmatched. This CDR3 has 15 residues. CDR3 in amino acids: CASSWTGSGNQPQHF. CDR3 nucleotides: TGTGCCAGCAGCTGGACAGGAAGCGGCAATCAGCCCCAGCATTTT.

This clonotype was seen at least ten times. The rearrangement joins TRBV4-2 to TRBJ2-7, with 13 bases that match TRBD2. Germline-derived CDR1 and CDR2 are LGHNA and YNFKEQ. Germline trimming cut 1 base from V and 5 bases from J; bases unmatched to any gene: 8. The CDR3 sequence is 17 residues long. The DNA for the CDR3 is TGTGCCAGCAGCCAAGGACTAGCGGGAGGTCAAGACCACGAGCAGTACTTC. This sequence encodes CASSQGLAGGQDHEQYF.

V gene TRBV28 combines with J gene TRBJ1-5; 8 bases are shared with TRBD1. The V and J ends lost 7 bases and 4 bases, in that order; junction bases with no gene match: 3. Germline V gives CDR1 MDHEN, CDR2 SYDVKM. The CDR3 runs to 13 residues. CDR3 nucleotides: TGTGCCAGCACCACAGGGGGAAATCAGCCCCAGCATTTT. Protein sequence: CASTTGGNQPQHF.

The chain joins TRBV20-1 to TRBJ2-7, with D perhaps matching TRBD1 (6 bases). Germline CDR1 DFQATT, CDR2 SNEGSKA (reference sequence). V lost 5 bases and J 3 bases, leaving 17 bases between the germline ends. The CDR3 is 14 amino acids. This CDR3 reads CSAGAQGNIYEQYF. The CDR3 DNA follows: TGCAGTGCTGGTGCGCAGGGGAATATCTACGAGCAGTACTTC.

This chain uses TRBV6-2 or TRBV6-3 with TRBJ1-5; 11 bases map to TRBD1. J lost 6 bases, V lost 7 bases, and 8 bases had no gene match. The germline CDR1 and CDR2 sequences are MNHEY and SVGEGT. The CDR3 has 15 residues. CDR3 coding DNA: TGTGCCAGCACCCCAGGACAGGGGGCGAGTCAGCCCCAGCATTTT. Protein product: CASTPGQGASQPQHF.

The sample holds many counts of this clonotype. V and J are TRBV28 and TRBJ1-1; the match to TRBD1 covers 11 bases. This CDR3 contains 19 residues. Germline V gene sequence: CDR1 MDHEN, CDR2 SYDVKM. The V and J ends lost 1 base and 1 base, in that order; junction bases with no gene match: 11. The chain's CDR3 is CASSLSEFQDRGQNTEAFF. CDR3 coding DNA: TGTGCCAGCAGTTTATCAGAGTTTCAGGACAGGGGGCAGAACACTGAAGCTTTCTTT.

At least ten counts were recorded for this clonotype. The rearrangement joins TRBV12-3 or TRBV12-4 to TRBJ2-7, with D hard to call. The CDR3 has 12 amino acids. Trimming removed 4 bases at V and 4 bases at J, with 8 bases between. The CDR3 coding sequence is TGTGCCAGCAGTTCCCATAGTTACGAGCAGTACTTC. As protein: CASSSHSYEQYF.

This clonotype was observed many times. V gene TRBV13 combines with J gene TRBJ1-2; 7 positions agree with TRBD1. Germline CDR1 and CDR2: PRHDT and FYEKMQ (reference sequence). The trim removed 0 bases at V and 0 bases at J, leaving 7 bases unmatched. CDR3 size: 17 residues. The CDR3 spells CASSLGDRILANYGYTF. The CDR3, as DNA: TGTGCCAGCAGCTTAGGGGACAGGATTCTAGCTAACTATGGCTACACCTTC. Supplemented by reference TRBV13 and TRBJ1-2, the full variable domain reads AAGVIQSPRHLIKEKRETATLKCYPIPRHDTVYWYQQGPGQDPQFLISFYEKMQSDKGSIPDRFSAQQFSDYHSELNMSSLELGDSALYFCASSLGDRILANYGYTFGSGTRLTVV.

This clonotype was counted ten times or more. The chain has TRBV7-9 and TRBJ1-1; D ambiguous. CDR1 and CDR2 (germline): SEHNR, FQNEAQ (reference sequence). Trimming removed 5 bases at V and 7 bases at J, with 11 bases between. This CDR3 region has 12 residues. CDR3: CASSPGRFEAFF. CDR3 sequence (DNA): TGTGCCAGCAGCCCTGGACGGTTTGAAGCTTTCTTT. Using reference TRBV7-9 and TRBJ1-1 for the parts outside the CDR3, the full variable domain is DTGVSQNPRHKITKRGQNVTFRCDPISEHNRLYWYRQTLGQGPEFLTYFQNEAQLEKSRLLSDRFSAERPKGSFSTLEIQRTEQGDSAMYLCASSPGRFEAFFGQGTRLTVV.

The CDR3 protein is CASSDLRSGQETQYF. The CDR3 DNA is TGCGCCAGCAGTGACTTGCGGAGCGGACAAGAGACCCAGTACTTC. The chain employs TRBV10-2 and TRBJ2-5; tentative D call: TRBD2 (5 bases). V was pared by 3 bases and J by 2 bases, with 13 bases between. CDR3 length: 15 amino acids. Germline assignment: CDR1 WSHSY and CDR2 SAAADI.